This TCR beta chain was obtained from a study of blood T cell repertoires in COVID-19 (dated by TCRdb to 2020 to 2021). Regarding the study in general: Samples from collaborators originated in the United States, Italy and Spain and spanned both the acute and convalescent phases of COVID-19. Nearly every sample came with metadata listing a de-identified subject ID, COVID-19 status, age in years and sex. Deeply sampled blood TCRbeta repertoires from subjects exposed to, actively infected with, or recovered from COVID-19 were included in the dataset. Where available, HLA class I and class II types were obtained from metadata supplied by the sample provider rather than from assay-based typing. A freely available public database, intended as a resource for researchers studying the immune response to SARS-CoV-2, is where the repertoires were released. The prospective study material was composed of cDNA or gDNA derived from T cells, B-cell-depleted T cells, or PBMCs. Samples were obtained from the ongoing ImmuneRACE study (first 160 participants) and from about 1,300 subjects provided by 6 global collaborators. Overall study results and their limits: Clinical and demographic metadata were provided uncurated, with the amount varying by source and participant.

V is shortened by 2 bases, J by 5 bases, and the region joining them spans 12 bases. The germline V gene sets CDR1 to SGHTA and CDR2 to FQGNSA. From the cysteine through the phenylalanine, the CDR3 covers 14 amino acids. Kept here is only the CDR3 DNA, which spans 42 bases and is read in frame from base 1. The immunoSEQ Assay, a bias-controlled multiplex PCR, was used to amplify TCRbeta CDR3 regions from genomic DNA. Under the source paper's analysis protocol: Within the assay, amplification of reference gene primers was used to estimate how many nucleated cells each sample contained. To quantify the absolute abundance of each unique TCRbeta CDR3 rearrangement, sequence reads were collapsed and filtered. For each sample, productive Simpson clonality was calculated as the square root of Simpson's diversity index across productive rearrangements. TCRdb retrieved this table from immuneACCESS and kept in-frame rearrangements only. Not all clones are present; in checked studies, unresolved V genes account for under half, and no reason is known for the remainder. V and J calls and clone size are copied from that table; D and trimming were computed from the DNA. This sample gives under 250,000 clones in total; roughly 85% of them show up just once. About 2.4% of the sample lies in the top ten.

As to this clone: Its antigen target is currently unknown. Within one base of it there is no much larger clone, and no base qualities were kept.

At one collaborating source in Seattle, patients were enrolled during active infection and were followed longitudinally through the course of disease. The collaborating institutions used their own protocols to collect whole blood in K2EDTA tubes. For TCRbeta analysis, collaborator samples were shipped as frozen whole blood, as isolated PBMCs, or as DNA extracted from either sample type. The sequence joins TRBV7-2 to TRBJ1-2; a confident D gene designation cannot be given. The sequenced material came from peripheral blood. This TCR was recovered from a woman in her 70s with COVID-19, enrolled during active disease. The CDR3 reads CASSLIRPEYGYTF. In nucleotides, the sequence is TGTGCCAGCAGCTTAATAAGGCCGGAGTATGGCTACACCTTC.